This T cell receptor (beta chain) was recovered during a study of Graves' ophthalmopathy and Graves' hyperthyroidism. This clonotype was seen ten or more times. RNA served as the template for amplifying TCR beta CDR3 regions. First-round RT-PCR employed HTBI primers, with a second-round multiplex PCR after it. TCRdb re-called the multiplex PCR reads with MiXCR, one entry per CDR3 protein. This sample has a few hundred thousand distinct CDR3 sequences, with 15% to 20% found just once. The V gene lost 5 bases and the J gene lost 9 bases, with 11 bases spanning the gap. The V gene's germline CDR1 is SGHTA and CDR2 FQGNSA. The CDR3 has 13 amino acids.

This sequence was found in an adult man with Graves' ophthalmopathy. Sequencing was carried out using peripheral blood. The chain employs TRBV7-2 and TRBJ1-6; D ambiguous. The CDR3 coding sequence is TGTGCCAGCAGCCCCACCCCGGGTTCACCCCTCCACTTT. As protein: CASSPTPGSPLHF.